Listed here is a single T cell receptor beta chain. Libraries were prepared by immunoSEQ multiplex PCR; TCRdb keeps only in-frame clonotypes and omits some of them. The sample lists about 51,000 clones, around nine tenths occurring once. V was cut by 0 bases and J by 6 bases, with 8 bases left in between. The CDR3 contains 14 residues. Germline CDR1 and CDR2: SGHTA and FQGNSA. The data originate from a study of control samples from healthy donors and cancer patients. This sequence originates from a man between 50 and 59 years old with head and neck cancer. Sequencing was done on a sample of PBMCs. The chain recombines TRBV7-2 with TRBJ2-2, with D uncertain. This chain's CDR3 is CASSLAVAPGELFF. The CDR3 coding sequence is TGTGCCAGCAGCTTAGCGGTGGCGCCCGGGGAGCTGTTTTTT. The complete variable domain, with remaining parts taken from reference TRBV7-2 and TRBJ2-2, reads GAGVSQSPSNKVTEKGKDVELRCDPISGHTALYWYRQSLGQGLEFLIYFQGNSAPDKSGLPSDRFSAERTGGSVSTLTIQRTQQEDSAVYLCASSLAVAPGELFFGEGSRLTVL.